These 27 T cell receptor beta chains came from one sample sequenced in a study of cytotoxic CD8 clonotypes in ibrutinib-treated CLL. Profiling relied on immunoSEQ multiplex PCR, and the TCRdb table lists in-frame clones only, not all of them. The data hold around 250,000 clones, with roughly 74% observed a single time. Source: PBMCs, taken after 24 months of ibrutinib treatment. Receptors were obtained from a human donor with chronic lymphocytic leukemia.

A remark on this clone: One end of the junction is discordant with germline, which a read error may explain. The genes are TRBV7-7 and TRBJ2-1; D is unresolved. The CDR3 consists of 13 residues. Per the germline V gene, CDR1 is SSHAT and CDR2 is FNYEAQ (reference sequence). This CDR3 reads CASSRSWDNEQFF. The CDR3 DNA sequence: TGTGCTAGCAGCCGGAGTTGGGACAATGAGCAGTTCTTC. Full variable domain (missing parts from reference TRBV7-7 and TRBJ2-1): GAGVSQSPRYKVTKRGQDVTLRCDPISSHATLYWYQQALGQGPEFLTYFNYEAQPDKSGLPSDRFSAERPEGSISTLTIQRTEQRDSAMYRCASSRSWDNEQFFGPGTRLTVL.

This sequence joins TRBV4-1 and TRBJ2-7, with D tentatively TRBD1 (6 bases). This CDR3 comprises 14 residues. CDR1 is MGHRA, CDR2 YSYEKL, per germline. The V and J ends lost 2 bases and 1 base respectively, with 9 bases between them. CDR3: CASSQQGSSYEQYF. CDR3 DNA: TGCGCCAGCAGCCAACAGGGGTCATCCTACGAGCAGTACTTC.

J is TRBJ2-1 and V is TRBV25-1; no definite D call. There are 12 residues in the CDR3. The V gene's germline CDR1 is MGHDK and CDR2 SYGVNS. Trimming pared 0 bases from V and 7 bases from J, leaving 4 bases between. The CDR3 here is CASSEYTNEQFF. CDR3 DNA: TGTGCCAGCAGTGAATATACGAATGAGCAGTTCTTC.

The table lists this clone with a count of one. The rearrangement joins TRBV19 to TRBJ2-3, with a possible D match to TRBD2 (6 bases). The V and J ends lost 5 bases and 3 bases respectively, with 12 bases between them. The V gene's germline CDR1 is LNHDA and CDR2 SQIVND (reference sequence). CDR3 length: 14 amino acids. The DNA for the CDR3 is TGTGCCAGTAGTCCAGTGGAGGGTACAGATACGCAGTATTTT. Its translation: CASSPVEGTDTQYF.

This clone was observed a handful of times. The chain combines TRBV30 with TRBJ2-7; 8 positions agree with TRBD1. The V gene's germline CDR1 is GTSNPN and CDR2 SVGIG (reference sequence). This CDR3 has 14 amino acids. Losses at the gene ends were 1 base for V and 4 bases for J; bases not matched to a gene: 6. The CDR3 sequence: CAWSGETGVYEQYF. In DNA form, the CDR3 reads TGTGCCTGGAGTGGGGAGACAGGGGTGTACGAGCAGTACTTC.

V and J are TRBV27 and TRBJ2-7; 7 bases align to TRBD1. Germline CDR1 is MNHEY and CDR2 is SMNVEV (reference sequence). The length of the CDR3 is 16 residues. The V gene end was trimmed by 2 bases and the J gene end by 4 bases; junction bases not matched to a gene: 11. The CDR3 sequence is CASSLRGGDNSYEQYF. Here the CDR3 DNA reads TGTGCCAGCAGTTTACGAGGGGGCGATAATTCTTACGAGCAGTACTTC.

The chain couples TRBV7-9 to TRBJ1-2; unclear D gene. The V end was cut by 5 bases, the J end by 6 bases, with 19 bases between. CDR1 is SEHNR and CDR2 is FQNEAQ in the germline V gene (reference sequence). This CDR3 contains 15 residues. The CDR3 DNA is TGTGCCAGCAGCCTTAGATTAGAAGGCGTTGATGGCTACACCTTC. This sequence encodes CASSLRLEGVDGYTF.

This sequence joins TRBV29-1 and TRBJ1-3; D gene ambiguous. The CDR3 loop spans 11 amino acids. In germline, CDR1 is SQVTM, CDR2 ANQGSEA. The V end lost 6 bases, the J end lost 4 bases, and 7 bases lay between the germline ends. The CDR3 bases are TGCAGCGTGCGAACAGGAAACACCATATATTTT. Translating gives CSVRTGNTIYF.

The chain uses TRBV13 and TRBJ2-7; no reliable D call. CDR1 PRHDT and CDR2 FYEKMQ come from the germline V gene (reference sequence). V lost 6 bases to trimming and J lost 0 bases, with 18 bases between them. CDR3 length: 16 residues. The CDR3 spells CASSLLAPPISYEQYF. As DNA, the CDR3 is TGTGCCAGCAGTCTACTGGCCCCTCCGATCTCCTACGAGCAGTACTTC.

The genes are TRBV5-4 and TRBJ2-7; weak D call: TRBD2 (6 bases). The germline V gene encodes CDR1 SGHNT and CDR2 YYREEE (reference sequence). Trimming took off 4 bases at V and 4 bases at J, with 9 bases between the two ends. The CDR3 is 12 residues long. The CDR3 region has the DNA TGTGCCAGCAGCATCGGGGGTTACGAGCAGTACTTC. It specifies CASSIGGYEQYF.

This clone appeared a few times. A much larger clone differs by one base, so this may be a read error. The V call is TRBV28, the J call TRBJ1-1; D gene uncertain. V lost 1 base and J 0 bases, leaving 3 bases between the germline ends. In germline, CDR1 is MDHEN, CDR2 SYDVKM. The CDR3 runs 13 residues. CDR3 DNA sequence: TGTGCCAGCAGTTTATCTGTGAACACTGAAGCTTTCTTT. It translates to CASSLSVNTEAFF.

The chain uses TRBV5-1 and TRBJ2-3; 10 positions match TRBD2. The CDR3 has 15 residues. Per germline, CDR1 SGHRS and CDR2 YFSETQ. V lost 2 bases to trimming and J lost 3 bases; unmatched junction nucleotides: 3. This CDR3 reads CASSLPAGGTDTQYF. Here the CDR3 DNA reads TGCGCCAGCAGCTTACCAGCGGGAGGGACAGATACGCAGTATTTT. The whole variable domain, remainder taken from reference TRBV5-1 and TRBJ2-3, is KAGVTQTPRYLIKTRGQQVTLSCSPISGHRSVSWYQQTPGQGLQFLFEYFSETQRNKGNFPGRFSGRQFSNSRSEMNVSTLELGDSALYLCASSLPAGGTDTQYFGPGTRLTVL.

The chain is built from TRBV15 and TRBJ2-7; 13 bases match TRBD2. Germline trimming cut 0 bases from V and 6 bases from J; bases unmatched to any gene: 8. This CDR3 is 17 amino acids long. Germline V gene lookup returns CDR1 LNHNV and CDR2 YYDKDF (reference sequence). CDR3 nucleotide sequence: TGTGCCACCAGCAGAGAGACACGGACTAGCGGGAGCGGCGAGCAGTACTTC. It encodes CATSRETRTSGSGEQYF.

The V gene is TRBV27, the J gene TRBJ2-2; 8 bases are shared with TRBD2. V lost 2 bases to trimming and J lost 0 bases; unmatched junction nucleotides: 2. Germline V gene lookup returns CDR1 MNHEY and CDR2 SMNVEV (reference sequence). This CDR3 is 16 amino acids long. The CDR3 spells CASSLTSGSNTGELFF. CDR3 sequence (DNA): TGTGCCAGCAGTTTAACTAGCGGATCGAACACCGGGGAGCTGTTTTTT.

This clone has more than one count but fewer than ten. This chain joins TRBV25-1 and TRBJ1-1; 12 bases align to TRBD1. Per germline, CDR1 MGHDK and CDR2 SYGVNS. This CDR3 region has 14 residues. The J segment lost 5 bases and the V segment lost 8 bases, leaving 6 bases of the junction unmatched. CDR3 protein: CASGGQGARTEAFF. The CDR3 DNA reads TGTGCCAGCGGGGGACAGGGGGCGAGAACTGAAGCTTTCTTT.

V gene TRBV5-1 combines with J gene TRBJ1-4; no clear D gene. V was cut by 1 base and J by 8 bases, with 9 bases left in between. The CDR3 has 13 amino acids. The V gene's germline CDR1 is SGHRS and CDR2 YFSETQ. The CDR3 region has the DNA TGCGCCAGCAGCTTGAGTCCGGCAGAAAAACTGTTTTTT. Its translation is CASSLSPAEKLFF. Complete variable domain (other parts from reference TRBV5-1 and TRBJ1-4): KAGVTQTPRYLIKTRGQQVTLSCSPISGHRSVSWYQQTPGQGLQFLFEYFSETQRNKGNFPGRFSGRQFSNSRSEMNVSTLELGDSALYLCASSLSPAEKLFFGSGTQLSVL.

The rearrangement uses TRBV30 and TRBJ2-1, with TRBD2 matching over 11 bases. The V segment lost 0 bases and the J segment 7 bases; nucleotides outside the gene matches: 17. The CDR3 covers 19 residues. Germline assignment: CDR1 GTSNPN and CDR2 SVGIG (reference sequence). The CDR3 region has the DNA TGTGCCTGGAGTGTATGGATCAGCGGGGGTAGCGGGAGGGGAAATGAGCAGTTCTTC. It codes for CAWSVWISGGSGRGNEQFF.

The chain has TRBV29-1 and TRBJ2-7; D possibly corresponds to TRBD1 (5 bases). From germline, CDR1 is SQVTM and CDR2 ANQGSEA. With 7 bases removed from V and 3 bases from J, the gap between germline ends came to 10 bases. The CDR3 runs 11 residues. The CDR3 DNA is TGCAGCGCTGGACACGGCTACGAGCAGTACTTC. This sequence encodes CSAGHGYEQYF.

The chain links TRBV6-6 to TRBJ2-7; a weak D match, TRBD2 (6 bases). The germline V gene encodes CDR1 MNHNY and CDR2 SVGAGI (reference sequence). CDR3 size: 16 residues. The germline V and J ends were trimmed by 4 bases and 1 base, with 17 bases remaining between them. The CDR3 region has the DNA TGTGCCAGCAGTTCGTCCAGCATGGGAGGTTCCTACGAGCAGTACTTC. Its translation: CASSSSSMGGSYEQYF.

J is TRBJ2-3 and V is TRBV30; weak D call: TRBD1 (5 bases). This CDR3 has 12 amino acids. Germline-derived CDR1 and CDR2 are GTSNPN and SVGIG (reference sequence). V was cut by 4 bases and J by 4 bases, with 9 bases left in between. The CDR3 sequence is CAWNQGADTQYF. For the CDR3, the DNA is TGTGCCTGGAATCAGGGTGCAGATACGCAGTATTTT.

The genes are TRBV29-1 and TRBJ1-1; D possibly corresponds to TRBD1 (5 bases). This CDR3 has 12 amino acids. V lost 7 bases and J 11 bases, leaving 20 bases between the germline ends. CDR1 and CDR2 from the germline V gene are SQVTM and ANQGSEA. As DNA, the CDR3 is TGCAGCGGGTTGATGGGACCCCAGGAGGCTTTCTTT. Its translation is CSGLMGPQEAFF.

The V gene is TRBV27, the J gene TRBJ2-2; D gene unclear. V was pared by 5 bases and J by 0 bases, with 7 bases between. Germline V CDR1 and CDR2: MNHEY, SMNVEV (reference sequence). This CDR3 has 14 residues. The CDR3 reads CASSIGANTGELFF. In nucleotides, the CDR3 is TGTGCCAGCAGTATTGGGGCGAACACCGGGGAGCTGTTTTTT.

V is TRBV6-5 and J is TRBJ2-7; no reliable D call. The V and J ends lost 2 bases and 2 bases respectively, with 13 bases between them. The germline V gene has CDR1 MNHEY and CDR2 SVGAGI. The CDR3 extends over 15 amino acids. The CDR3 region is CASSYAAPVAYEQYF. The CDR3 DNA reads TGTGCCAGCAGTTACGCAGCTCCCGTAGCCTACGAGCAGTACTTC.

The chain couples TRBV4-3 to TRBJ1-5; D remains ambiguous. The length of the CDR3 is 15 residues. V was pared by 0 bases and J by 5 bases, with 11 bases between. CDR1 is LGHNA, CDR2 YSLEER, per germline. The CDR3 coding sequence is TGCGCCAGCAGCCAAGAGCGGGCAGCCCATCAGCCCCAGCATTTT. Its protein is CASSQERAAHQPQHF.

V and J are TRBV7-8 and TRBJ1-1, with D maybe TRBD1 (6 bases). Germline V CDR1 and CDR2: SGHVS, FQNEAQ. The CDR3 sequence is 15 residues long. V lost 5 bases and J lost 6, with 19 bases in between. The CDR3 DNA reads as TGTGCCAGCAGCCCGGACAGCTTGAACAACCCTGAAGCTTTCTTT. Its translation: CASSPDSLNNPEAFF. The full variable domain, in which reference TRBV7-8 and TRBJ1-1 provide the parts outside the CDR3, is GAGVSQSPRYKVAKRGQDVALRCDPISGHVSLFWYQQALGQGPEFLTYFQNEAQLDKSGLPSDRFFAERPEGSVSTLKIQRTQQEDSAVYLCASSPDSLNNPEAFFGQGTRLTVV.

In DNA, the CDR3 is TGTGCCAGCAGTTTAGCCGAGGGCAACAATCAGCCCCAGCATTTT. It encodes CASSLAEGNNQPQHF. V and J are TRBV28 and TRBJ1-5; no clear D. Germline CDR1 is MDHEN and CDR2 is SYDVKM. V was trimmed by 2 bases and J by 3 bases, leaving 11 bases between them. This CDR3 contains 15 residues. The full variable domain, with the rest looked up from reference TRBV28 and TRBJ1-5, is DVKVTQSSRYLVKRTGEKVFLECVQDMDHENMFWYRQDPGLGLRLIYFSYDVKMKEKGDIPEGYSVSREKKERFSLILESASTNQTSMYLCASSLAEGNNQPQHFGDGTRLSIL.

The chain links TRBV4-3 to TRBJ2-1; 8 bases fit TRBD1. J was trimmed by 14 bases and V by 1 base; bases with no gene match: 16. The germline CDR1 and CDR2 sequences are LGHNA and YSLEER. CDR3 size: 16 residues. For the CDR3, the DNA is TGCGCCAGCAGCCAAGCCTCCGGCAGGGGGCGGCTAGGGGAGTTCTTC. This translates into CASSQASGRGRLGEFF.